These 26 T cell receptor beta chains share one sample of origin, sequenced in a study of CD8 T cells in Susac syndrome. RNA totalling about 0.45 to 1 ug underwent reverse transcription with random hexamers. Using its own MiXCR run on the immunoSEQ multiplex PCR reads, TCRdb lists one record per CDR3 protein. This table has tens of thousands of distinct CDR3 sequences, 94% appearing once. The sequencing input was CD8+ T cells from PBMCs. The source is a human donor with Susac syndrome.

This sequence joins TRBV5-6 and TRBJ2-7; 8 bases line up with TRBD1. Germline CDR1 SGHDT, CDR2 YYEEEE. This CDR3 region has 17 residues. V gave up 4 bases and J gave up 1 base; unmatched junction bases: 13. The CDR3 sequence is CASSPDRGYLISYEQYF. DNA of the CDR3: TGTGCCAGCAGCCCAGACAGGGGCTACCTAATTTCCTACGAGCAGTACTTC.

The chain couples TRBV7-9 to TRBJ2-1, with 7 bases fitting TRBD2. Germline lookup yields CDR1 SEHNR and CDR2 FQNEAQ (reference sequence). The CDR3 length is 12 residues. The V and J ends lost 7 bases and 7 bases, in that order; junction bases with no gene match: 4. CDR3 residues: CASTGRGNEQFF. The CDR3 nucleotides read TGTGCCAGCACCGGGCGGGGGAATGAGCAGTTCTTC.

This clonotype has just a few counts. The rearrangement joins TRBV29-1 to TRBJ2-7; possibly TRBD1 or TRBD2 for D (5 bases each). The V end was cut by 3 bases, the J end by 2 bases, with 14 bases between. Germline V gene sequence: CDR1 SQVTM, CDR2 ANQGSEA. The CDR3 is 14 amino acids. CDR3 region: CSVEGENSAYEQYF. In nucleotides, the CDR3 is TGCAGCGTTGAGGGGGAGAACAGCGCCTACGAGCAGTACTTC.

V gene TRBV29-1 combines with J gene TRBJ2-7; 11 nucleotides line up with TRBD2. CDR3 length: 15 amino acids. V was clipped by 0 bases and J by 6 bases; unmatched bases: 7. Germline lookup yields CDR1 SQVTM and CDR2 ANQGSEA. The DNA for the CDR3 is TGCAGCGTTGAAGAAGGGACTAGCGGCCTCTTCGAGCAGTACTTC. This encodes CSVEEGTSGLFEQYF.

This clonotype was counted only a few times. This chain uses TRBV6-2 or TRBV6-3 with TRBJ1-1, with a tentative D call TRBD1 (5 bases). The germline V gene encodes CDR1 MNHEY and CDR2 SVGEGT. The CDR3 contains 15 residues. The V gene lost 2 bases and the J gene lost 1 base, with 11 bases spanning the gap. CDR3 DNA: TGTGCCAGCAGTTACCGAGTCCAGGGGAACACTGAAGCTTTCTTT. Amino acids: CASSYRVQGNTEAFF.

This chain's CDR3 is CSARDWGDPTYEQYF. The CDR3 DNA reads TGCAGTGCTAGAGATTGGGGGGACCCGACCTACGAGCAGTACTTC. The chain employs TRBV20-1 and TRBJ2-7; tentative D call: TRBD2 (6 bases). Germline CDR1 is DFQATT and CDR2 is SNEGSKA (reference sequence). The CDR3 totals 15 residues. V dropped 0 bases and J dropped 2 bases, with 14 bases sitting between them.

The chain carries TRBV27 and TRBJ2-3; 7 positions match TRBD2. This CDR3 comprises 13 residues. CDR1 and CDR2 (germline): MNHEY, SMNVEV (reference sequence). After removal of 6 bases from V and 4 bases from J, the junction contained 4 bases not matched to a gene. The CDR3 region has the DNA TGTGCCAGCAGGGGAGGGCTCCCAGATACGCAGTATTTT. It codes for CASRGGLPDTQYF.

This clonotype has more than one count but fewer than ten. This chain joins TRBV19 and TRBJ2-1; D tentatively fits TRBD1 or TRBD2 (5 bases each). The CDR3 extends over 15 amino acids. Germline V gene sequence: CDR1 LNHDA, CDR2 SQIVND (reference sequence). Trimming took 5 bases from V and 5 from J, leaving 16 bases between them. The CDR3 loop is CASSLGRTDHNEQFF. Here the CDR3 DNA reads TGTGCCAGTAGTTTGGGACGGACGGACCACAATGAGCAGTTCTTC.

The CDR3 nucleotides are TGTGCCAGCAGCTTAGGATCGGCCGCTGAAGCTTTCTTT. Protein sequence: CASSLGSAAEAFF. The chain carries TRBV11-2 and TRBJ1-1; D is uncertain. The CDR3 sequence is 13 residues long. Trimming cost V 1 base and J 6 bases, with 9 bases left between them. Germline loops: CDR1 SGHAT, CDR2 FQNNGV.

This clonotype was recorded only once. This chain joins TRBV30 and TRBJ2-1; tentatively, D is TRBD1 (5 bases). Germline assignment: CDR1 GTSNPN and CDR2 SVGIG (reference sequence). This CDR3 has 12 amino acids. With 0 bases removed from V and 8 bases from J, the gap between germline ends came to 8 bases. This CDR3 is CAWSVLGDEQFF. CDR3 coding DNA: TGTGCCTGGAGTGTTTTAGGGGATGAGCAGTTCTTC.

This clonotype has a handful of counts. This chain connects TRBV27 to TRBJ2-1, with D perhaps matching TRBD2 (5 bases). Germline lookup yields CDR1 MNHEY and CDR2 SMNVEV (reference sequence). This CDR3 has 13 residues. The germline V and J ends were trimmed by 4 bases and 4 bases, with 8 bases remaining between them. The CDR3 reads CASSSSGYNEQFF. In nucleotides, the CDR3 is TGTGCCAGCAGTTCCAGCGGATACAATGAGCAGTTCTTC.

This chain connects TRBV20-1 to TRBJ2-5; 14 bases fit TRBD2. Germline CDR1 DFQATT, CDR2 SNEGSKA (reference sequence). The CDR3 loop spans 15 amino acids. V gave up 4 bases and J gave up 5 bases; unmatched junction bases: 6. The CDR3 DNA follows: TGCAGTGCTACCACTCGGACTAGCGGGGGGGAGACCCAGTACTTC. Translation gives CSATTRTSGGETQYF.

V gene TRBV6-5 combines with J gene TRBJ2-2, with D uncertain. The V end was cut by 2 bases, the J end by 2 bases, with 6 bases between. Germline loops: CDR1 MNHEY, CDR2 SVGAGI. CDR3 length: 14 residues. Here the CDR3 reads CASSYGDNTGELFF. CDR3 nucleotides: TGTGCCAGCAGTTACGGTGACAACACCGGGGAGCTGTTTTTT.

The J gene is TRBJ2-3, the V gene TRBV7-2; TRBD1 is a possible D gene (5 bases). From germline, CDR1 is SGHTA and CDR2 FQGNSA. V gave up 4 bases and J gave up 5 bases, with 19 bases separating them. This CDR3 contains 16 residues. For the CDR3, the DNA is TGTGCCAGCAGCTCTGGGGCAGGGTCCTACGGAGATACGCAGTATTTT. Translated: CASSSGAGSYGDTQYF.

The rearrangement uses TRBV15 and TRBJ2-5; D gene uncertain. V dropped 8 bases and J dropped 5 bases, with 15 bases sitting between them. Germline assignment: CDR1 LNHNV and CDR2 YYDKDF (reference sequence). The CDR3 extends over 13 amino acids. Here the CDR3 reads CATRVPSMETQYF. CDR3 bases: TGTGCCACCCGGGTCCCTAGTATGGAGACCCAGTACTTC.

The CDR3 bases are TGTGCCAGCGCGTGGGGGGAGGTGTACGAGCAGTACTTC. It encodes CASAWGEVYEQYF. The genes are TRBV6-1 and TRBJ2-7, with D possibly being TRBD2 (6 bases). Germline CDR1 MNHNS, CDR2 SASEGT. This CDR3 spans 13 amino acids. Trimming took off 8 bases at V and 4 bases at J, with 15 bases between the two ends.

This chain joins TRBV12-3 or TRBV12-4 and TRBJ2-4; D perhaps matches TRBD2 (6 bases). Trimming left V 2 bases short and J 1 base short, with 12 bases between. This CDR3 has 16 residues. CDR3 nucleotide sequence: TGTGCCAGCAGTTTATTTGGGGGGTCCGCCAAAAACATTCAGTACTTC. It encodes CASSLFGGSAKNIQYF.

This clonotype was picked up one time. The V gene is TRBV2, the J gene TRBJ2-5; perhaps TRBD1 as D (6 bases). The CDR3 is 14 residues long. The ends were cut back, 7 bases at V and 2 bases at J, with 14 bases in the middle. The V gene's germline CDR1 is SNHLY and CDR2 FYNNEI. This CDR3 is CASTPGQLQETQYF. The CDR3 DNA follows: TGTGCCAGCACCCCCGGACAGCTTCAAGAGACCCAGTACTTC.

The gene calls are TRBV20-1 and TRBJ2-2; D might be TRBD2 (6 bases). Trimming took off 0 bases at V and 5 bases at J, with 10 bases between the two ends. The CDR3 is 14 amino acids. Germline V gene lookup returns CDR1 DFQATT and CDR2 SNEGSKA (reference sequence). CDR3 DNA: TGCAGTGCTAGAGATTCCCTAGCGACCGGGGAGCTGTTTTTT. Protein sequence: CSARDSLATGELFF.

The rearrangement uses TRBV19 and TRBJ2-1, with 7 bases aligning to TRBD2. The ends lost 7 bases at V and 6 bases at J; junction bases unmatched: 12. CDR1 LNHDA and CDR2 SQIVND come from the germline V gene (reference sequence). This CDR3 contains 15 residues. The CDR3 DNA sequence: TGTGCCAGTATGGATAGCGGGCCTGCGACCAATGAGCAGTTCTTC. Residues: CASMDSGPATNEQFF.

The chain carries TRBV7-8 and TRBJ1-1, with D unclear. CDR1 and CDR2 from the germline V gene are SGHVS and FQNEAQ. The CDR3 totals 13 residues. The V end lost 1 base, the J end lost 3 bases, and 6 bases lay between the germline ends. In DNA, the CDR3 is TGTGCCAGCAGCTTAGGGCACTACACTGAAGCTTTCTTT. Its translation: CASSLGHYTEAFF.

The CDR3 loop reads CASSPQSGSSMETQYF. The DNA of the CDR3 is TGTGCCAGCAGTCCCCAGAGTGGGTCCAGCATGGAGACCCAGTACTTC. This chain uses TRBV27 with TRBJ2-5; D remains ambiguous. The CDR3 consists of 16 residues. Germline V gene data show CDR1 as MNHEY and CDR2 as SMNVEV (reference sequence). The V end lost 5 bases, the J end lost 5 bases, and 21 bases lay between the germline ends.

The genes are TRBV5-6 and TRBJ2-5; D possibly corresponds to TRBD1 (5 bases). Germline V gives CDR1 SGHDT, CDR2 YYEEEE. The CDR3 loop spans 16 amino acids. Trimming shortened V by 0 bases and J by 2 bases, and 14 bases separated the two germline ends. CDR3 bases: TGTGCCAGCAGCTTGGAAGGGGCAGGATGGCAAGAGACCCAGTACTTC. It yields the protein CASSLEGAGWQETQYF.

The chain is built from TRBV27 and TRBJ2-1; no definite D call. Germline CDR1 reads MNHEY; CDR2 reads SMNVEV (reference sequence). Trimming cost V 3 bases and J 6 bases, with 9 bases left between them. The length of the CDR3 is 13 residues. The CDR3 reads CASSFSALNEQFF. As DNA, the CDR3 is TGTGCCAGCAGTTTCTCAGCGCTCAATGAGCAGTTCTTC.

This CDR3 is CASSPRAEAHEQYF. The CDR3 DNA reads as TGTGCCAGCAGTCCCAGAGCGGAGGCTCACGAGCAGTACTTC. The chain couples TRBV28 to TRBJ2-7; tentatively, D is TRBD2 (5 bases). Per germline, CDR1 MDHEN and CDR2 SYDVKM. V shed 5 bases and J shed 5 bases, with 16 bases lying between them. The length of the CDR3 is 14 residues.

V gene TRBV13 combines with J gene TRBJ1-2; 8 bases map to TRBD1. The CDR3 contains 13 residues. Germline loops: CDR1 PRHDT, CDR2 FYEKMQ (reference sequence). V dropped 5 bases and J dropped 7; count of bases not matched to a gene: 6. The CDR3 loop reads CASSIGQGPGYTF. Here the CDR3 DNA reads TGTGCCAGCAGCATCGGACAGGGCCCTGGCTACACCTTC.